A selection of T cell receptor beta chains follows, all from one sample in a study of neurological immune-mediated disorders. TCRdb redid the calling of the 5' RACE reads with MiXCR, one entry per CDR3 protein. The data show tens of thousands of distinct CDR3 sequences, roughly 14% seen once. Sequencing was done on a sample of PBMCs. These receptor sequences come from a woman aged 45-59 years in good health. The CDR3 runs from the conserved cysteine through the conserved F or W. D genes are given only for firm matches. Clone size is given for some rows only: seen once, a few or many times, or a class if the clone is expanded.

d_call | clone_size | j_call | v_call | cdr3_nt | cdr3_aa
TRBD1 | . | TRBJ2-1 | TRBV5-4 | TGTGCCAGCAGCACGGGACAGGGAATAGGTGAGCAGTTCTTC | CASSTGQGIGEQFF
. | . | TRBJ2-7 | TRBV29-1 | TGCAGCGTTGAGGGTGGCGAAACCTACGAGCAGTACTTC | CSVEGGETYEQYF
TRBD1 | many | TRBJ1-1 | TRBV20-1 | TGCAGTGCTAGTATTGGGACAGGGGGGGGGACTGAAGCTTTCTTT | CSASIGTGGGTEAFF
. | many | TRBJ2-1 | TRBV7-2 | TGTGCCAGCAGCCAATGGAGCGGCGATGAGCAGTTCTTC | CASSQWSGDEQFF
. | . | TRBJ2-3 | TRBV5-1 | TGCGCCAGCAGCTTGGCCGCAGGGCTCGCATATACGCAGTATTTT | CASSLAAGLAYTQYF
. | many | TRBJ2-7 | TRBV11-2 | TGTGCCAGCAGCCCCGTTACCCTATCCGACGAGCAGTACTTC | CASSPVTLSDEQYF
TRBD1 | . | TRBJ2-7 | TRBV7-2 | TGTGCCAGCTGCGGCCAGGGGGCGTACGAGCAGTACTTC | CASCGQGAYEQYF
TRBD1 | many | TRBJ2-7 | TRBV28 | TGTGCCAGCAGTTTTGGGACAGCTTACTACGAGCAGTACTTC | CASSFGTAYYEQYF
. | . | TRBJ1-1 | TRBV7-3 | TGTGCCAGCAGGCTCACGGTTGGAACTGGAGCTTTCTTT | CASRLTVGTGAFF
. | few | TRBJ1-5 | TRBV10-3 | TGTGCCATCAGCCCACAGGGAAGTCAGCCCCAGCATTTT | CAISPQGSQPQHF
. | . | TRBJ2-1 | TRBV5-1 | TGCGCCAGCAGCGCGATGACAGGCGTTAGCTCCTACAATGAGCAGTTCTTC | CASSAMTGVSSYNEQFF
. | many | TRBJ1-5 | TRBV20-1 | TGCAGTGCTAGAGACCGACGGAATAGCAATCAGCCCCAGCATTTT | CSARDRRNSNQPQHF
. | . | TRBJ1-1 | TRBV5-1 | TGCGCCAGCAGCTTGGTTTACGGGCTTAACTCTGAAGCTTTCTTT | CASSLVYGLNSEAFF
. | . | TRBJ2-1 | TRBV12-3/TRBV12-4 | TGTGCCAGCACCTACGGGGCGATTATAACCTACAATGAGCAGTTCTTC | CASTYGAIITYNEQFF
. | . | TRBJ1-1 | TRBV4-1 | TGCGCCAGCAGCCCGATAGGGCTACAAAAGAACACTGAAGCTTTCTTT | CASSPIGLQKNTEAFF
. | many | TRBJ2-5 | TRBV28 | TGTGCCAGCAGTTCACCCGGGACTGGGGAGACCCAGTACTTC | CASSSPGTGETQYF
. | many | TRBJ2-2 | TRBV5-1 | TGCGCCAGCAGCTTGGTCCCCGGGAACACCGGGGAGCTGTTTTTT | CASSLVPGNTGELFF
. | . | TRBJ2-7 | TRBV4-2 | TGTGCCAGCAGCCAATGGTGGGAGGATCACTACGAGCAGTACTTC | CASSQWWEDHYEQYF
. | many | TRBJ2-3 | TRBV20-1 | TGCAGTGCTAGAGCCCCCGCCTTAGATACGCAGTATTTT | CSARAPALDTQYF
TRBD1 | many | TRBJ1-1 | TRBV9 | TGTGCCAGCAGCGCACGACAGGGGATGAACACTGAAGCTTTCTTT | CASSARQGMNTEAFF
. | many | TRBJ2-7 | TRBV5-1 | TGCGCCAGCAGCTTGGTTCCGGGCTCCTACGAGCAGTACTTC | CASSLVPGSYEQYF
TRBD2 | . | TRBJ2-7 | TRBV29-1 | TGCAGCGTTCGACGCGGCGGGACTAGCGGGAGTTACGAGCAGTACTTC | CSVRRGGTSGSYEQYF
TRBD1 | many | TRBJ2-1 | TRBV20-1 | TGCAGTGCCCGGACAGGGGGCAATGAGCAGTTCTTC | CSARTGGNEQFF
. | . | TRBJ2-5 | TRBV5-1 | TGCGCCAGCAGCTCGACATCAACGCCGACCCAGTACTTC | CASSSTSTPTQYF
. | . | TRBJ2-5 | TRBV7-2 | TGTGCCAACAGCCGGGGCCAACAAGAGACCCAGTGCTTC | CANSRGQQETQCF
. | many | TRBJ2-1 | TRBV3-1 | TGTGCCAGCAGCCACCCGGGACAAGGATCCTACAATGAGCAGTTCTTC | CASSHPGQGSYNEQFF
. | many | TRBJ2-4 | TRBV7-3 | TGTGCCAGCAGCTTGGGTGGGGACCTTCCCCAGTACTTC | CASSLGGDLPQYF
TRBD2 | many | TRBJ2-5 | TRBV10-3 | TGTGCCATCAGTGAGTCACGACTAGCGGGAGGGGAGACCCAGTACTTC | CAISESRLAGGETQYF
. | many | TRBJ2-2 | TRBV27 | TGTGCCAGCAGAGGTGGGAACACCGGGGAGCTGTTTTTT | CASRGGNTGELFF
. | few | TRBJ2-7 | TRBV4-1 | TGCGCCAGCAGCCAAGGCCCCGGAGGTTACTACCACCAGTACTTC | CASSQGPGGYYHQYF
. | many | TRBJ2-1 | TRBV20-1 | TGCAGTGCTAGAGATTACGGCAGGGCGTATGAGCAGTTCTTC | CSARDYGRAYEQFF
. | many | TRBJ2-7 | TRBV15 | TGTGCCACCAGCAGAGTGGCAGGGACCCCTAACGAGCAGTACTTC | CATSRVAGTPNEQYF
TRBD1 | many | TRBJ2-1 | TRBV5-1 | TGCGCCAGCTCTAAACCGGGACAGGGGGCGATCAATGAGCAGTTCTTC | CASSKPGQGAINEQFF
. | many | TRBJ1-1 | TRBV7-2 | TGTGCCAGCGGAGTGGGGACACGGAACACTGAAGCTTTCTTT | CASGVGTRNTEAFF
. | many | TRBJ2-5 | TRBV5-1 | TGCGCCTCTCAGCGTGAGGGGGAAGAGACCCAGTACTTC | CASQREGEETQYF
TRBD1 | few | TRBJ2-5 | TRBV20-1 | TGCAGTGCTAGGGGACAGGGGGAGACCCAGTACTTC | CSARGQGETQYF
. | few | TRBJ2-2 | TRBV24-1 | TGTGCCACCAGCGGGGTGAGGAACACCGGGGAGCTTTTTTTT | CATSGVRNTGELFF
. | . | TRBJ1-1 | TRBV19 | TGTGCCAGTAGTATAACAGTCGCGAACACTGAAGCTTTCTTT | CASSITVANTEAFF
TRBD2 | . | TRBJ2-2 | TRBV5-1 | TGCGCCAGCAGCAGGGGACTAGCGGATACCACCGGGGAGCTGTTTTTT | CASSRGLADTTGELFF
. | many | TRBJ1-5 | TRBV29-1 | TGCAGCGTTGCTTACTCAGACAATCAGCCCCAGCATTTT | CSVAYSDNQPQHF
TRBD1 | many | TRBJ1-1 | TRBV5-1 | TGCGCCAGCCAGAGGGGGCTTCGTGATGAAGCTTTCTTT | CASQRGLRDEAFF
TRBD1 | . | TRBJ1-5 | TRBV20-1 | TGCAGTGCCCGGGACAGGGACTGGAATAGCAATCAGCCACAGCATTTT | CSARDRDWNSNQPQHF
. | . | TRBJ1-5 | TRBV5-1 | TGCGCCAGCAGATTGGATGGAGGGCGGAAAAATCAGCCCCAGCATTTT | CASRLDGGRKNQPQHF
. | many | TRBJ2-5 | TRBV7-2 | TGTGCCAGCATCCTAGGGTTTCAAGAGACCCAGTACTTC | CASILGFQETQYF
. | . | TRBJ2-7 | TRBV28 | TGTGCCAGCATGCTAGAGCACCCTACCTACGAGCAGTACTTC | CASMLEHPTYEQYF
. | many | TRBJ2-5 | TRBV5-1 | TGCGCCAGCAGCTTGGGTTTCCAAGAGACCCAGTACTTC | CASSLGFQETQYF
TRBD2 | . | TRBJ2-3 | TRBV29-1 | TGCAGCGTTGGCCTAGCGGGACGTCGGTTCGGCACAGATACGCAGTATTTT | CSVGLAGRRFGTDTQYF
. | many | TRBJ2-3 | TRBV29-1 | TGCAGCGTTGACTTGACCGGGGTATTCGATACGCAGTATTTT | CSVDLTGVFDTQYF
TRBD2 | many | TRBJ2-2 | TRBV2 | TGTGCCAGCAGGGGACTAGCGGCGAACACCGGGGAGCTGTTTTTT | CASRGLAANTGELFF
TRBD2 | . | TRBJ2-3 | TRBV12-3/TRBV12-4 | TGTGCCAGCAGTGCCCTTCTGGGCGGGGGTATCACAGATACGCAGTATTTT | CASSALLGGGITDTQYF
. | many | TRBJ2-7 | TRBV3-1 | TGTGCCAGCAGCCAAAACGGAGCCTACGAGCAGTACTTC | CASSQNGAYEQYF
TRBD1 | many | TRBJ2-1 | TRBV5-1 | TGCGCCAGCAGCTTGGTTGGCAGGGGGAATGAGCAGTTCTTC | CASSLVGRGNEQFF